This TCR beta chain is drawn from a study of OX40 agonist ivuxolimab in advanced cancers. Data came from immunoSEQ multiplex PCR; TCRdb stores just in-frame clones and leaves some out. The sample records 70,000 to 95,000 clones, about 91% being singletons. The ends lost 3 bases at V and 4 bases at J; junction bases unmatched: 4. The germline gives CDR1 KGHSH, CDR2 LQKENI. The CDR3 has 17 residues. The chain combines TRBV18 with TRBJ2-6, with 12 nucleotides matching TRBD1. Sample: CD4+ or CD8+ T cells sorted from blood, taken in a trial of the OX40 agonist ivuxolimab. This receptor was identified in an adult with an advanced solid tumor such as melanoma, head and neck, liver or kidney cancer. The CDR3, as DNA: TGTGCCAGCTCACCGGGACAGGGGGCAGGAGGGGCCAACGTCCTGACTTTC. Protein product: CASSPGQGAGGANVLTF.